Presented here are 10 T cell receptor beta chains from one specimen sequenced in a study of cytomegalovirus exposure and HLA in healthy donors. PCR was performed using 60 Vbeta and 13 Jbeta primers. The assay was immunoSEQ multiplex PCR, and TCRdb's table has in-frame clones only and misses some. Among a few hundred thousand clones, over 60% were seen once, and the ten largest hold around 15%. Input material: PBMCs. Receptors were obtained from a man aged 35 to 55 in good health and CMV-seronegative.

The CDR3 coding sequence is TGTGCCAGCAGCGCCACAGGGGGGTACAATGAGCAGTTCTTC. This gives the protein CASSATGGYNEQFF. The V call is TRBV7-3, the J call TRBJ2-1; 8 bases are a match to TRBD1. The CDR3 is made up of 14 amino acids. In germline, CDR1 is SGHTA, CDR2 FQGTGA. Trimming at V came to 5 bases and at J to 4 bases, leaving 4 bases not matched to a gene.

This clone occurred a few times. The chain joins TRBV6-5 to TRBJ2-7; 8 bases fit TRBD1. CDR3 size: 15 residues. J lost 0 bases, V lost 4 bases, and 5 bases had no gene match. The germline CDR1 and CDR2 sequences are MNHEY and SVGAGI. The CDR3 DNA is TGTGCCAGCAGTTCTTACAGGGGGATCTCCTACGAGCAGTACTTC. Translation gives CASSSYRGISYEQYF.

V is TRBV15 and J is TRBJ2-3; TRBD2 is a possible D gene (6 bases). Germline values: CDR1 LNHNV, CDR2 YYDKDF (reference sequence). The length of the CDR3 is 15 residues. The ends were cut back, 1 base at V and 2 bases at J, with 10 bases in the middle. CDR3 DNA: TGTGCCACCAGCAGAGGGGGACTGTTCACAGATACGCAGTATTTT. This codes for CATSRGGLFTDTQYF.

The CDR3 here is CASSRQGGSYNSPLHF. The CDR3 nucleotides read TGTGCCAGCAGCCGACAGGGCGGCTCCTATAATTCACCCCTCCACTTT. This chain joins TRBV7-9 and TRBJ1-6; 7 bases align to TRBD1. The CDR3 covers 16 residues. V shed 5 bases, J shed 0 bases, and the junction held 4 bases outside the gene matches. Germline CDR1 SEHNR, CDR2 FQNEAQ (reference sequence). Full variable domain (rest looked up from reference TRBV7-9 and TRBJ1-6): DTGVSQNPRHKITKRGQNVTFRCDPISEHNRLYWYRQTLGQGPEFLTYFQNEAQLEKSRLLSDRFSAERPKGSFSTLEIQRTEQGDSAMYLCASSRQGGSYNSPLHFGNGTRLTVT.

Here the CDR3 reads CASSFRGTSYGYTF. Written as DNA, the CDR3 is TGTGCCAGCAGTTTCCGGGGGACCTCCTATGGCTACACCTTC. V and J are TRBV27 and TRBJ1-2; possible D gene TRBD1, 5 bases. Germline lookup yields CDR1 MNHEY and CDR2 SMNVEV (reference sequence). V lost 3 bases and J 4 bases, leaving 12 bases between the germline ends. The CDR3 sequence is 14 residues long.

The CDR3 here is CASSVDAAGGGETQYF. The CDR3 DNA sequence: TGTGCCAGCAGCGTAGATGCAGCGGGAGGAGGAGAGACCCAGTACTTC. The rearrangement links TRBV9 to TRBJ2-5, with TRBD2 identical over 9 bases. Germline CDR1 is SGDLS and CDR2 is YYNGEE. This CDR3 spans 16 amino acids. The V and J ends lost 0 bases and 4 bases, in that order; junction bases with no gene match: 7.

The CDR3 bases are TGTGCCAGCAGCTTAAGGGGTCAGGGCTCTGGAAACACCATATATTTT. Translating gives CASSLRGQGSGNTIYF. The chain links TRBV7-9 to TRBJ1-3; TRBD1 is a possible D gene (5 bases). Germline V gives CDR1 SEHNR, CDR2 FQNEAQ (reference sequence). V gave up 2 bases and J gave up 0 bases, with 11 bases separating them. The CDR3 contains 16 residues.

This sequence joins TRBV7-2 and TRBJ2-3; 9 positions agree with TRBD2. CDR1 and CDR2 from the germline V gene are SGHTA and FQGNSA. The junction had 9 bases not matched to a gene; V was cut back by 5 bases and J by 3 bases. There are 16 residues in the CDR3. CDR3 in amino acids: CASSDLAGVRTDTQYF. CDR3 in DNA: TGTGCCAGCAGCGACTTAGCGGGGGTCCGGACAGATACGCAGTATTTT.

J is TRBJ2-3 and V is TRBV9; perhaps TRBD1 as D (6 bases). CDR3 length equals 15 residues. The germline V gene has CDR1 SGDLS and CDR2 YYNGEE. V was clipped by 4 bases and J by 3 bases, with 15 bases between them. CDR3 sequence: CASSTTGDLTDTQYF. The DNA of the CDR3 is TGTGCCAGCAGCACGACAGGTGATCTGACAGATACGCAGTATTTT.

This chain connects TRBV7-2 to TRBJ2-3, with TRBD2 matching over 8 bases. Germline V gene lookup returns CDR1 SGHTA and CDR2 FQGNSA. The ends lost 3 bases at V and 9 bases at J; junction bases unmatched: 8. The CDR3 extends over 14 amino acids. The CDR3 DNA sequence: TGTGCCAGCAGCTTGAGGGCGGGGGGAGAAACGCAGTATTTT. It yields the protein CASSLRAGGETQYF.